This entry is about one TCR beta chain. Antigen specificity is unknown. The donor cohort consisted entirely of Caucasian adults residing in Nashville, Tennessee. The data are from a study of shared clonotypes between healthy human individuals. Study-wide results and caveats: Among the subsets, naive ones generally showed larger estimated richness than memory ones. Sequencing depth was expected to influence donor clonotype sharing. It was observed that approximately 5% of naive CD4 clonotypes were shared across several donors.

Germline assignment: CDR1 SGHVS and CDR2 FNYEAQ. Trimming took off 1 base at V and 4 bases at J, with 22 bases between the two ends. The CDR3 is made up of 18 amino acids. Some clones are missing from TCRdb's copy, which holds only in-frame ones; the method was immunoSEQ multiplex PCR. The sample holds 600,000 to 800,000 clones, around 70% seen once. V gene TRBV7-6 combines with J gene TRBJ2-5, with D perhaps TRBD1 or TRBD2 (5 bases each). The sample comprised memory CD4+ T cells sorted from blood. Subset: CD45RA-negative fraction. The TCR was taken from a woman aged 30 to 39 in good health. The CDR3 loop reads CASSLVLSGQGSRETQYF. The CDR3 DNA reads as TGTGCCAGCAGCTTAGTTTTGTCGGGGCAGGGCTCGCGAGAGACCCAGTACTTC.